This entry features one T cell receptor (beta chain) sequence. The CDR3 has 14 amino acids. V was pared by 3 bases and J by 9 bases, with 15 bases between. CDR1 LNHDA and CDR2 SQIVND come from the germline V gene (reference sequence). The naive CD8 fraction comprised CD45RO-negative cells positively selected for CCR7 and excluded terminally differentiated effector memory CD45RA+ cells. The authors split each subset's genomic DNA evenly across several immunoSEQ plates. Libraries were prepared by immunoSEQ multiplex PCR; TCRdb keeps only in-frame clonotypes and omits some of them. The sample lists about 2.2 million clones, approximately 92% occurring once. The data are from a study of shared clonotypes between healthy human individuals.

The clonotype originates from a young man in good health. Some clones in this sample may be carry-over from other donors' samples. The material sequenced was naive CD8+ T cells from PBMCs. The J gene is TRBJ1-5, the V gene TRBV19; maybe TRBD1 (5 bases). DNA for the CDR3: TGTGCCAGTAGTATGGGGGGTCGGTCAGCGCCCCAGCATTTT. Residues: CASSMGGRSAPQHF.